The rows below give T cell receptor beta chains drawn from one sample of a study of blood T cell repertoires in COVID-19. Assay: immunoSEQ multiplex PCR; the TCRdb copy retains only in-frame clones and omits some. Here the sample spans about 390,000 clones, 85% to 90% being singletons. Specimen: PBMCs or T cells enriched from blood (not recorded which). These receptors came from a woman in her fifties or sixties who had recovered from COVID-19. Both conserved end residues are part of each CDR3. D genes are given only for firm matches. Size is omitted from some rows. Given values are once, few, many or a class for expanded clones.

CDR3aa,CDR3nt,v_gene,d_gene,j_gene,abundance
CASSGESNTEAFF,TGTGCCAGCAGCGGGGAGTCGAACACTGAAGCTTTCTTT,TRBV5-6,NA,TRBJ1-1,once
CASSLKHREAFF,TGTGCCAGCAGTTTAAAGCATCGTGAAGCTTTCTTT,TRBV28,NA,TRBJ1-1,NA
CASTPPNGYEQYF,TGTGCCAGCACCCCTCCCAACGGGTACGAGCAGTACTTC,TRBV7-8,NA,TRBJ2-7,NA
CASSQEQLSSYNSPLHF,TGCGCCAGCAGCCAAGAACAGCTCAGTTCCTATAATTCACCCCTCCACTTT,TRBV4-1,NA,TRBJ1-6,NA
CASSNRGRGYTF,TGTGCCAGCAGTAACAGGGGGCGCGGCTACACCTTC,TRBV12-3/TRBV12-4,TRBD1,TRBJ1-2,NA
CASTPRGGGNTIYF,TGTGCCAGCACTCCTAGGGGGGGAGGAAACACCATATATTTT,TRBV6-5,NA,TRBJ1-3,NA
CASSPDRYSYNEQFF,TGTGCCAGCAGCCCCGACAGGTACTCCTACAATGAGCAGTTCTTC,TRBV2,NA,TRBJ2-1,NA
CASSLRTGHYEQYF,TGCGCCAGCAGCCTTCGGACAGGGCACTACGAGCAGTACTTC,TRBV4-1,TRBD1,TRBJ2-7,NA
CAISVVSGPLANYGYTF,TGTGCCATCAGTGTGGTGTCCGGACCACTAGCTAACTATGGCTACACCTTC,TRBV10-3,NA,TRBJ1-2,NA
CASSVPGQTNQPQHF,TGTGCCAGCAGCGTACCGGGACAAACAAATCAGCCCCAGCATTTT,TRBV7-2,NA,TRBJ1-5,NA
CASSFSDRVGQPQHF,TGTGCCAGCAGTTTTTCGGACAGGGTTGGTCAGCCCCAGCATTTT,TRBV28,TRBD1,TRBJ1-5,NA
CASSGSGGSNQPQHF,TGTGCCAGCAGTGGTTCAGGGGGAAGCAATCAGCCCCAGCATTTT,TRBV2,TRBD1,TRBJ1-5,many
CASGRARGETQYF,TGTGCCTCCGGCAGGGCTAGGGGAGAGACCCAGTACTTC,TRBV2,NA,TRBJ2-5,NA
CASSQDYHEGQSAYGYTF,TGCGCCAGCAGCCAAGACTACCACGAAGGACAGTCTGCCTATGGCTACACCTTC,TRBV4-3,NA,TRBJ1-2,NA
CASSGGLAGSPLHF,TGTGCCAGCAGCGGCGGTTTAGCGGGTTCACCCCTCCACTTT,TRBV9,NA,TRBJ1-6,once
CASRSTGVYGYTF,TGTGCCAGCAGGTCGACAGGGGTATATGGCTACACCTTC,TRBV27,TRBD1,TRBJ1-2,NA
CASSPTGGFNQPQHF,TGTGCCAGTAGCCCGACAGGGGGCTTCAATCAGCCCCAGCATTTT,TRBV19,TRBD1,TRBJ1-5,NA
CASSFGLYGYTF,TGTGCCAGCAGTTTTGGCCTCTATGGCTACACCTTC,TRBV12-3/TRBV12-4,NA,TRBJ1-2,NA
CSVGGGTGVSNEQFF,TGCAGCGTGGGAGGTGGGACAGGGGTGAGCAATGAGCAGTTCTTC,TRBV29-1,TRBD1,TRBJ2-1,NA
CASSVTGTGGYEQYF,TGTGCCAGCAGTGTGACCGGGACAGGGGGTTACGAGCAGTACTTC,TRBV28,TRBD1,TRBJ2-7,NA
CASSQDRGSREQYF,TGTGCCAGCAGCCAGGACAGGGGTTCCCGCGAGCAGTACTTC,TRBV5-6,TRBD1,TRBJ2-7,NA
CASSGWGAGGYNEQFF,TGTGCCAGCAGTGGATGGGGCGCAGGGGGCTACAATGAGCAGTTCTTC,TRBV2,TRBD1,TRBJ2-1,NA
CASSLRPSGGGDTQYF,TGTGCCAGCAGTTTACGTCCTAGCGGGGGCGGCGATACGCAGTATTTT,TRBV27,TRBD2,TRBJ2-3,NA
CASSVGESSYNEQFF,TGTGCCAGCAGCGTCGGGGAGAGCTCCTACAATGAGCAGTTCTTC,TRBV9,NA,TRBJ2-1,NA
CASRGGRLYTF,TGTGCCAGCAGAGGGGGCAGGCTCTACACCTTC,TRBV28,TRBD1,TRBJ1-2,NA
CAWSRTSYTEAFF,TGTGCCTGGTCCCGGACTTCGTACACTGAAGCTTTCTTT,TRBV30,NA,TRBJ1-1,NA
CASAASSYNEQFF,TGTGCCAGCGCAGCGAGCTCCTACAATGAGCAGTTCTTC,TRBV19,NA,TRBJ2-1,NA
CASSPLNYGYTF,TGTGCCAGCAGCCCCCTTAACTATGGCTACACCTTC,TRBV7-6,NA,TRBJ1-2,NA
CASSPMKTVETQYF,TGTGCCAGCTCACCAATGAAAACAGTAGAGACCCAGTACTTC,TRBV18,NA,TRBJ2-5,NA
CASSQDLGLAGTTDTQYF,TGTGCCAGCAGCCAAGATCTCGGTCTAGCGGGGACCACAGATACGCAGTATTTT,TRBV3-1/TRBV3-2,TRBD2,TRBJ2-3,NA
CASGTTEGYGYTF,TGTGCCAGCGGAACTACCGAGGGCTACGGCTACACCTTC,TRBV7-2,NA,TRBJ1-2,NA
CASSLAPLAGESSYEQYF,TGTGCCAGCAGCTTGGCCCCGCTAGCGGGGGAGAGCTCCTACGAGCAGTACTTC,TRBV5-5,TRBD2,TRBJ2-7,NA
CASSLGGTGFYGYTF,TGTGCCAGCAGCTTGGGTGGGACAGGATTCTATGGCTACACCTTC,TRBV5-4,TRBD1,TRBJ1-2,few
CASSPGGGSYNEQFF,TGTGCCAGCAGCCCCGGGGGTGGCTCCTACAATGAGCAGTTCTTC,TRBV6-2/TRBV6-3,NA,TRBJ2-1,once
CASSDSAGRDGYTF,TGTGCCAGCAGTGATTCGGCGGGGCGGGATGGCTACACCTTC,TRBV2,NA,TRBJ1-2,NA
CASRHGTSGKQETQYF,TGTGCCAGCAGGCATGGGACTAGCGGGAAACAAGAGACCCAGTACTTC,TRBV7-9,TRBD2,TRBJ2-5,NA
CSVDKGAFTDTQYF,TGCAGCGTTGATAAGGGGGCTTTTACAGATACGCAGTATTTT,TRBV29-1,TRBD1,TRBJ2-3,NA
CASSSTQGNTEAFF,TGTGCCAGCAGCTCTACGCAGGGGAACACTGAAGCTTTCTTT,TRBV5-4,NA,TRBJ1-1,NA
CASRLWDRGYNSPLHF,TGTGCAAGTCGCTTATGGGACAGGGGCTATAATTCACCCCTCCACTTT,TRBV12-2,NA,TRBJ1-6,NA
CASSSGWDRYTGELFF,TGTGCCAGCAGCTCTGGATGGGACAGATACACCGGGGAGCTGTTTTTT,TRBV7-6,TRBD1,TRBJ2-2,NA
CASSLGQGTKETQYF,TGCGCCAGCAGCTTGGGACAGGGGACGAAAGAGACCCAGTACTTC,TRBV5-1,TRBD1,TRBJ2-5,NA
CASSYRVTDTEAFF,TGTGCCAGCAGTTACAGGGTTACGGACACTGAAGCTTTCTTT,TRBV3-1/TRBV3-2,NA,TRBJ1-1,NA
CASSLQGQPYGYTF,TGTGCCAGCAGCTTGCAGGGGCAACCCTATGGCTACACCTTC,TRBV5-4,NA,TRBJ1-2,NA
CASSLKASGGNEQFF,TGTGCCAGCAGCTTAAAGGCTAGCGGGGGGAATGAGCAGTTCTTC,TRBV7-6,TRBD2,TRBJ2-1,NA
CASSQVAAGFSNQPQHF,TGCGCCAGCAGCCAAGTGGCAGCGGGATTTAGCAATCAGCCCCAGCATTTT,TRBV4-1,NA,TRBJ1-5,NA
CASRGWGDTDTQYF,TGTGCCAGCAGGGGTTGGGGGGACACAGATACGCAGTATTTT,TRBV28,NA,TRBJ2-3,NA
CASILAGATEAFF,TGTGCCAGCATCCTTGCAGGGGCCACTGAAGCTTTCTTT,TRBV7-9,NA,TRBJ1-1,once
CASSAGTGGIKETQYF,TGCGCCAGCAGCGCGGGTACGGGGGGGATAAAAGAGACCCAGTACTTC,TRBV4-1,TRBD2,TRBJ2-5,NA
CATRPYEQYF,TGTGCCACCCGTCCGTACGAGCAGTACTTC,TRBV2,NA,TRBJ2-7,NA
CASALGQGTNEKLFF,TGTGCCAGCGCCCTGGGACAGGGGACTAATGAAAAACTGTTTTTT,TRBV6-5,TRBD1,TRBJ1-4,NA
CASSQETLGQGVDYGYTF,TGCGCCAGCAGCCAAGAGACCCTTGGACAGGGGGTCGACTATGGCTACACCTTC,TRBV4-1,TRBD1,TRBJ1-2,NA
CATAGTANTGELFF,TGTGCCACCGCCGGGACAGCGAACACCGGGGAGCTGTTTTTT,TRBV24-1,TRBD1,TRBJ2-2,NA
CASSLWRLLGEAGTQNEQYF,TGTGCCAGCAGCTTATGGCGACTTTTGGGGGAGGCCGGGACGCAGAACGAGCAGTACTTC,TRBV11-3,NA,TRBJ2-7,NA
CAYLQGNYGYTF,TGTGCCTATCTACAGGGGAACTATGGCTACACCTTC,TRBV30,TRBD1,TRBJ1-2,NA
CASSIREDNGELFF,TGTGCCAGTAGTATCCGGGAGGACAACGGGGAGCTGTTTTTT,TRBV19,TRBD2,TRBJ2-2,NA